This T cell receptor beta chain was recorded in a study of blood T cell repertoires in COVID-19 (dated by TCRdb to the early 2020s). For the study in its entirety: Samples from collaborators originated in the United States, Italy and Spain and spanned both the acute and convalescent phases of COVID-19. The material from the prospective study consisted of cDNA or gDNA derived from T cells, B-cell-depleted T cells, or PBMCs. The dataset comprised deeply sampled blood TCRbeta repertoires from subjects exposed to, actively infected with, or recovered from COVID-19. A freely available public database, intended as a resource for researchers studying the immune response to SARS-CoV-2, is where the repertoires were released. The samples were drawn from two sources: the first 160 participants of the ongoing ImmuneRACE study, and about 1,300 subjects contributed by 6 global collaborators. Sample metadata almost always included a de-identified subject ID, COVID-19 status, age in years and sex. Where available, HLA class I and class II types were obtained from metadata supplied by the sample provider rather than from assay-based typing. Points the paper makes about the study in general: Clinical and demographic metadata were provided uncurated, with the amount varying by source and participant.

The immunoSEQ Assay, a bias-controlled multiplex PCR, was used to amplify TCRbeta CDR3 regions from genomic DNA. The study's processing was this. Nucleated cell counts per sample were estimated from amplification of reference gene primers within the assay. To quantify the absolute abundance of each unique TCRbeta CDR3 rearrangement, sequence reads were collapsed and filtered. Productive Simpson clonality was computed per sample as the square root of Simpson's diversity index over productive rearrangements. In TCRdb, the immuneACCESS table is reduced to in-frame sequences with V and J assigned. These tables do not hold every clone; where another copy was compared, an unresolved V gene accounts for under half, and the others remain unexplained. The V and J calls and clone size are taken from that table; D and trimming were inferred from the DNA. The sample data list fewer than 250,000 clones, and 80% to 90% of these were observed just once. The ten largest clones represent just under 1% of the sample.

Concerning this clone: The specificity of this receptor is unknown. No per-base quality is available; no much larger clone lies one base away.

Collaborating institutions collected whole blood in K2EDTA tubes following their own protocols. Collaborator samples were shipped for TCRbeta analysis as frozen whole blood, isolated PBMCs, or DNA extracted from either sample type. From the germline V gene, CDR1 is KGHSH and CDR2 is LQKENI. Its CDR3 holds 15 amino acids, cysteine through phenylalanine. Kept here is only the CDR3 DNA, which spans 45 bases and is read in frame from base 1. At the junction V is shortened by 1 base and J by 4 bases, with 10 bases in between. The clonotype comes from a middle-aged man with acute or convalescent COVID-19. Input material: peripheral blood. The sequence is built from TRBV18 and TRBJ1-4; no D gene call is confident. The CDR3 is CASSPQDRGNEKLFF. The nucleotide sequence is TGTGCCAGCTCACCACAAGATCGGGGTAATGAAAAACTGTTTTTT.